Sequencing of this TCR beta chain was carried out in a study of cytomegalovirus exposure and HLA in healthy donors (dated by TCRdb to about 2017). With respect to the entire study: In an earlier analysis of approximately 640 of the donors, 250 to 350 Gb of sequence data and approximately 120 million unique TCR beta sequences from about 179 million T cells were reported. An early release covering over 500 HLA-typed donors comprised roughly 300 gigabases of sequencing data and some 79 million unique TCR sequences. The genetic ancestry cluster associated with self-reported Caucasian donors included about 84% of the approximately 410 genotyped donors. The study was designed to test whether signatures of past pathogen exposure could be identified by cataloging public T cell receptors. The T cell repertoires of 666 subjects were profiled by immunosequencing and related to cytomegalovirus serostatus. Besides the first cohort of roughly 660 subjects, a separate validation cohort made up of 120 different subjects was used. The study combined high-throughput TCR immunosequencing, statistical association of individual TCRs with disease status, and machine learning to predict cytomegalovirus infection status. In a later analysis, previously published TCR beta repertoires from 500 to 750 donors were re-analyzed and high-resolution HLA genotyping was added so that TCR occurrence patterns could be studied. The later analysis used no new phenotypic data to find candidate immune exposures, relying instead on TCR beta sequences and their occurrence across donors. An earlier analysis of some 600 of the donors applied high-throughput TCR beta sequencing to assess whether each TCR beta V gene segment acted as functional or pseudogenic. Donor age, sex, ethnicity and CMV serostatus were collected together with the repertoire data. A later genetic analysis took genome-wide SNP genotypes for about three fifths of the 666 donors and used that subset as a discovery cohort. All discovery cohort repertoires had been generated using a single sequencing platform. Both class I and class II loci were covered by HLA typing, at four-digit resolution. Typing coverage differed by locus: A, B, C, DRB1 and DQB1 were typed in roughly 620-640 donors, DQA1 in about 560, DPA1 in around 610, and DPB1 in 472. A few DR-DQ haplotypes were treated as single units for association and clustering because of strong linkage in the cohort. Among about 410 genotyped donors of the cohort, an average of around 220,000 unique TCR beta nucleotide sequences was sequenced per donor, of which 15% to 20% were non-productive. What the work shows at the level of the full study, not this receptor alone: A later analysis found that most CMV-associated TCR beta chains appeared HLA-restricted, with HLA associations seemingly driven largely by CMV exposure. In a later analysis, HLA-associated TCR beta chains showed more clonal expansion and lower generation probabilities than non-associated chains that were equally common. When HLA alleles, especially DR and DQ, strongly co-occurred, attributing TCR associations to individual alleles was difficult. According to a later analysis, parvovirus B19, influenza, CMV and Epstein-Barr virus appeared linked to several top co-occurrence clusters. The only immune exposure information available for the cohort was CMV serostatus. Correlated functional status among segregating V segments might reflect linkage disequilibrium, but an unknown experimental factor could not be ruled out. In both the original and validation cohorts, the classifier was reported to diagnose cytomegalovirus status with high specificity and sensitivity. In a later genetic analysis, a missense DCLRE1C variant was associated with V-gene and J-gene trimming of TCR beta chains, and the association was replicated in an independent cohort. Sequencing depth was assumed to be roughly uniform across donors in the presence/absence analyses, though that assumption may not hold. It was suggested by the authors that the approach could potentially be generalized to other disease states and immunological phenotypes. A later genetic analysis reported fewer N-insertions in productive TCRs among donors in an Asian-associated ancestry cluster than the roughly 650-donor mean. Because HLA typing was unavailable for some donors at each locus, only the typed subset was used in association tests. In vitro tests confirmed that a few of the cytomegalovirus-associated TCR beta chains recognize cytomegalovirus antigens. In a later analysis, the rate of TCR association differed among HLA loci, with DRB1 alleles having the most associated TCRs and HLA-C alleles having the fewest. Most TCR sequences were seen in very few donors, while some public TCRs were found in many individuals. A cluster of highly shared sequence variants was judged likely to be a technical artifact of the sequencing pipeline. Because counts were too low, about 15 rarely observed V segments, including chromosome 9 orphons, were left out of the earlier analysis of 587 of the donors. A total of 164 TCR beta chains were listed by the study as associated with cytomegalovirus. Some IMGT-functional V segments, including TRBV6-2 and TRBV6-3, could not be distinguished by the 87-base-pair reads and were therefore excluded. This cohort had only TCR beta chains sequenced, and the lack of alpha or paired-chain data limited which features could be detected. Specific HLA alleles were associated with around 18,000 TCR beta sequences at a false discovery rate of 0.05 in a later analysis. In an earlier analysis of some 500 of the donors, most TCR beta V segments appeared in productive rearrangements about 87% or about 30% of the time, broadly matching IMGT annotations. A further reported finding was that TCR beta sequences accurately predicted the HLA-A and HLA-B alleles for most subjects in the first cohort.

Counted from cysteine to phenylalanine, this CDR3 has 13 amino acids. Just the 39-base CDR3 DNA is kept, in frame starting at base 1. CDR1 and CDR2, looked up from the germline V gene, are SGHAT and FQNNGV. V is trimmed back by 2 bases and J by 6 bases, and the junction contains 3 bases that no gene match accounts for. Libraries were made using the immunoSEQ multiplex PCR assay. The multiplex PCR relied on a mix of 60 forward primers for TCR Vbeta segments and 13 reverse primers for TCR Jbeta segments. The CDR3 region of rearranged TCR beta genes was amplified from genomic DNA by a multiplex PCR assay. On the Illumina HiSeq System, the amplified TCR beta libraries were sequenced as 87-base-pair reads. On the authors' methods: In a later analysis, 70 million to 95 million unique TCR beta chains were counted across the roughly 700 repertoires, and roughly 9.9 million of these chains were shared by at least two donors. Raw reads were error-corrected and collapsed into unique sequences with a nearest-neighbor algorithm that merged closely related sequences to remove PCR and sequencing errors. V, D and J gene segments were assigned by aligning CDR3 sequences to IMGT reference sequences. Each retained sequence needed at least a six-nucleotide match to both a V gene segment and a J gene segment. Rearrangements were classified as productive when the CDR3 lacked stop codons and remained in frame with V and J, and all other rearrangements were classified as non-productive. CDR3 was defined according to IMGT convention as the region running from the second conserved V-encoded cysteine to the conserved J-encoded phenylalanine. In an earlier analysis of approximately 590 of the donors, sequences lacking an unambiguous match to a single V gene segment were excluded. An earlier analysis of over 450 of the donors classified V segments as functional when productive rearrangements were above 56.7% and as segregating when the standard deviation between donors was above 5%. A statistical classification framework was built to diagnose cytomegalovirus status from the catalog of TCR beta chain sequences. In a later analysis, TCR nucleotide sequences were compared against IMGT/GENE-DB human TR gene sequences so that V and J genes could be assigned. In a later analysis, CDR3 sequences and most-parsimonious VDJ recombination scenarios were assigned using the TCRdist pipeline. A later analysis defined each TCR beta chain by its CDR3 amino acid sequence plus V-gene family, and excluded reads lacking a unique V-gene family. To address suspected cross-contamination and a sequencing artifact, a later analysis removed 450 to 700 highly shared, low-generation-probability nucleotide sequences. In a later analysis, a clonal expansion index for each public chain was calculated from normalized within-repertoire ranks of inferred template counts. In a later analysis, generation probabilities were computed with a VDJ recombination model fitted to out-of-frame rearrangements, and the resulting probabilities were checked against IGoR. A later analysis scored TCR-TCR, TCR-HLA and TCR-CMV co-occurrence with hypergeometric tests, applying a repertoire-size bias correction to TCR pairs. A later analysis estimated false discovery rates by permuting HLA or CMV assignments 20 times. In a later analysis, co-occurring TCRs were grouped using DBSCAN, with TCRdist sequence similarity added in when clustering inside HLA-allele-positive subsets. Co-occurrence clustering excluded repertoires with fewer than 30,000 or more than 120,000 public chains, plus five with anomalous nucleotide sharing. TCRdb provides this immuneACCESS table in a form limited to in-frame rearrangements. Some clones are lacking; in checked studies, under half of them reflect an unresolved V gene, and why the rest are absent is not known. V, J and clone size are taken as reported in that table, and D and trimming were inferred from the DNA itself. Present in this sample are 150,000 to 200,000 clones, 79% of which were seen just once. The ten largest make up more than 1.5% of the sample.

The cohort comprised 666 healthy bone marrow donors. All cohort members were sampled while nominally healthy, although unrecorded immune exposures were likely present. The donor was CMV seronegative and was included in the group of a few hundred seronegative cohort members. A peripheral blood sample was provided by each donor, and peripheral blood mononuclear cells were used for TCR beta sequencing. Genomic DNA was extracted from the blood cell samples with the Qiagen DNeasy Blood Extraction Kit. This clone has a handful of counts. The specificity of this receptor is unknown. Base qualities are not at hand, and no much larger clone is one base apart.

Input material: PBMCs. The chain is encoded by TRBV11-2 joined to TRBJ2-7; TRBD2 matches 8 bases in the middle. This sequence was found in a woman aged 45 to 65 in good health and CMV-seronegative. The CDR3 here reads CASSLSRGAEQYF. In nucleotide form, the sequence is TGTGCCAGCAGCTTATCGCGGGGGGCCGAGCAGTACTTC.